The 25 T cell receptor beta chains reported below all come from one sample, sequenced in a study of tumor-infiltrating lymphocytes in localized non-small cell lung cancer. This table comes from immunoSEQ multiplex PCR, and its TCRdb copy is limited to in-frame clones, with some not included. In the table there are 12,000 to 15,000 clones, less than 75% of which are singletons. Material for sequencing was uninvolved lung tissue not adjacent to the tumor. The receptors come from a human donor with non-small cell lung cancer.

In this sample, this clone turned up once. This sequence joins TRBV4-2 and TRBJ1-6; a possible D gene is TRBD1 (6 bases). There are 14 residues in the CDR3. V was cut by 2 bases and J by 7 bases, with 9 bases left in between. Germline V gene data show CDR1 as LGHNA and CDR2 as YNFKEQ. CDR3 residues: CASSQRRGNSPLHF. CDR3 sequence (DNA): TGTGCCAGCAGCCAACGCAGGGGAAATTCACCCCTCCACTTT.

V is TRBV5-6 and J is TRBJ1-2, with 7 bases lining up with TRBD1. This CDR3 has 14 amino acids. Germline V gene data show CDR1 as SGHDT and CDR2 as YYEEEE. Unmatched junction bases numbered 7, after V lost 2 bases and J lost 6 bases. The CDR3 coding sequence is TGTGCCAGCAGCTTATTATCAGGGGGTCATGGCTACACCTTC. It specifies CASSLLSGGHGYTF.

The chain carries TRBV5-4 and TRBJ1-2, with 7 bases fitting TRBD1. Per germline, CDR1 SGHNT and CDR2 YYREEE (reference sequence). This CDR3 is built from 12 residues. V trimming: 4 bases; J trimming: 7 bases; junction bases outside the gene matches: 4. The CDR3 sequence is CASSMGQLGYTF. The CDR3 coding sequence is TGTGCCAGCAGCATGGGACAGCTTGGCTACACCTTC.

The V and J genes are TRBV15 and TRBJ2-5, with TRBD2 identical over 8 bases. CDR3 length equals 14 residues. Germline V lookup: CDR1 LNHNV, CDR2 YYDKDF (reference sequence). The junction had 5 bases not matched to a gene; V was cut back by 1 base and J by 7 bases. The CDR3 is CATSRAGGAGTQYF. CDR3 nucleotides: TGTGCCACCAGCAGAGCGGGGGGGGCGGGGACCCAGTACTTC.

The V gene is TRBV10-3, the J gene TRBJ1-1, with 8 bases matching TRBD1. Germline V gene sequence: CDR1 ENHRY, CDR2 SYGVKD. Losses at the gene ends were 6 bases for V and 7 bases for J; bases not matched to a gene: 10. This CDR3 region has 14 residues. The CDR3 protein is CAIRYFRGPGEAFF. The CDR3 DNA is TGTGCCATCAGATACTTCAGGGGGCCGGGTGAAGCTTTCTTT.

J is TRBJ2-1 and V is TRBV19; TRBD1 matches at 9 bases. From germline, CDR1 is LNHDA and CDR2 SQIVND (reference sequence). The trim removed 7 bases at V and 4 bases at J, leaving 11 bases unmatched. The CDR3 runs 16 residues. This CDR3 reads CASTKTGGQGYNEQFF. The CDR3 region has the DNA TGTGCCAGTACCAAAACAGGGGGACAGGGATACAATGAGCAGTTCTTC. Supplemented by reference TRBV19 and TRBJ2-1, the full variable domain reads DGGITQSPKYLFRKEGQNVTLSCEQNLNHDAMYWYRQDPGQGLRLIYYSQIVNDFQKGDIAEGYSVSREKKESFPLTVTSAQKNPTAFYLCASTKTGGQGYNEQFFGPGTRLTVL.

This clone was seen more than once but under ten times. The CDR3 DNA sequence: TGCAGCGCCGCACCACTCGGGGGCTATGGCTACACCTTC. It codes for CSAAPLGGYGYTF. This chain joins TRBV29-1 and TRBJ1-2; perhaps TRBD1 as D (5 bases). Trimming pared 7 bases from V and 4 bases from J, leaving 16 bases between. Per the germline V gene, CDR1 is SQVTM and CDR2 is ANQGSEA. This CDR3 is built from 13 residues.

The chain joins TRBV7-9 to TRBJ2-3; 7 bases match TRBD1. After removal of 5 bases from V and 3 bases from J, the junction contained 5 bases not matched to a gene. The CDR3 has 14 residues. The germline gives CDR1 SEHNR, CDR2 FQNEAQ (reference sequence). CDR3 coding DNA: TGTGCCAGCAGCCAGAGGGACAGTACAGATACGCAGTATTTT. Translation gives CASSQRDSTDTQYF.

Written as DNA, the CDR3 is TGCGCCAGCAGCTTGGCTGCCAACACCGGGGAGCTGTTTTTT. Its translation is CASSLAANTGELFF. The rearrangement uses TRBV5-1 and TRBJ2-2; no firm D call. Per germline, CDR1 SGHRS and CDR2 YFSETQ. V lost 0 bases to trimming and J lost 2 bases, with 5 bases between them. This CDR3 spans 14 amino acids. The variable domain in full, completed from reference TRBV5-1 and TRBJ2-2, reads KAGVTQTPRYLIKTRGQQVTLSCSPISGHRSVSWYQQTPGQGLQFLFEYFSETQRNKGNFPGRFSGRQFSNSRSEMNVSTLELGDSALYLCASSLAANTGELFFGEGSRLTVL.

The rearrangement joins TRBV12-5 to TRBJ1-3; TRBD1 aligns across 7 bases. The germline V gene encodes CDR1 LGHNT and CDR2 FRNRAP. The CDR3 runs 15 residues. V was clipped by 7 bases and J by 0 bases; unmatched bases: 6. The CDR3 bases are TGTGCTAGTGTTCGACAGGGAAGCTCTGGAAACACCATATATTTT. Amino acids: CASVRQGSSGNTIYF.

The chain links TRBV13 to TRBJ2-3; D remains ambiguous. Germline values: CDR1 PRHDT, CDR2 FYEKMQ (reference sequence). Trimming took 5 bases from V and 2 from J, leaving 11 bases between them. The CDR3 has 14 amino acids. CDR3 sequence: CASSPTQPTDTQYF. As DNA, the CDR3 is TGTGCCAGCAGCCCGACCCAACCCACAGATACGCAGTATTTT. Full variable domain (rest looked up from reference TRBV13 and TRBJ2-3): AAGVIQSPRHLIKEKRETATLKCYPIPRHDTVYWYQQGPGQDPQFLISFYEKMQSDKGSIPDRFSAQQFSDYHSELNMSSLELGDSALYFCASSPTQPTDTQYFGPGTRLTVL.

V gene TRBV19 combines with J gene TRBJ2-2; tentatively, D is TRBD1 (5 bases). This CDR3 is 17 amino acids long. V lost 4 bases to trimming and J lost 0 bases, with 15 bases between them. The germline gives CDR1 LNHDA, CDR2 SQIVND (reference sequence). This CDR3 is CASSTGKPQTNTGELFF. The DNA for the CDR3 is TGTGCCAGTAGTACAGGGAAACCCCAAACGAACACCGGGGAGCTGTTTTTT. The full variable domain, rest sourced from reference TRBV19 and TRBJ2-2, is DGGITQSPKYLFRKEGQNVTLSCEQNLNHDAMYWYRQDPGQGLRLIYYSQIVNDFQKGDIAEGYSVSREKKESFPLTVTSAQKNPTAFYLCASSTGKPQTNTGELFFGEGSRLTVL.

By share, this clone ranks as medium-sized (0.01 to 0.1%). This sequence joins TRBV14 and TRBJ2-7, with D possibly TRBD2 on 5 matching bases. The germline V gene encodes CDR1 SGHDN and CDR2 FVKESK. The V end was cut by 5 bases, the J end by 3 bases, with 8 bases between. The CDR3 is 12 amino acids. The CDR3 DNA reads as TGTGCCAGCAGCATGAGCGGCTACGAGCAGTACTTC. Protein sequence: CASSMSGYEQYF. Full variable domain (missing parts from reference TRBV14 and TRBJ2-7): EAGVTQFPSHSVIEKGQTVTLRCDPISGHDNLYWYRRVMGKEIKFLLHFVKESKQDESGMPNNRFLAERTGGTYSTLKVQPAELEDSGVYFCASSMSGYEQYFGPGTRLTVT.

The chain couples TRBV2 to TRBJ2-7, with a possible D match to TRBD2 (5 bases). The V gene's germline CDR1 is SNHLY and CDR2 FYNNEI. CDR3 length: 15 residues. Trimming left V 1 base short and J 4 bases short, with 14 bases between. This CDR3 is CASSEGGVVRYEQYF. The CDR3 DNA reads as TGTGCCAGCAGTGAAGGGGGAGTGGTCCGTTACGAGCAGTACTTC.

The chain has TRBV5-1 and TRBJ1-2; D call uncertain. With 3 bases removed from V and 2 bases from J, the gap between germline ends came to 11 bases. The CDR3 consists of 14 residues. Germline V gives CDR1 SGHRS, CDR2 YFSETQ. DNA of the CDR3: TGCGCCAGCAGCTCACAGACTGGGAACTATGGCTACACCTTC. It translates to CASSSQTGNYGYTF.

The V call is TRBV11-3, the J call TRBJ2-1; 7 bases match TRBD2. There are 15 residues in the CDR3. V shed 4 bases and J 6 bases; nucleotides not matched to a gene: 9. The V gene's germline CDR1 is SGHNT and CDR2 YENEEA. Here the CDR3 DNA reads TGTGCCAGCAGCTGGAGGGGAGGGCTGGTCAATGAGCAGTTCTTC. It encodes CASSWRGGLVNEQFF. The entire variable domain, with the rest obtained from reference TRBV11-3 and TRBJ2-1, is as follows: EAGVVQSPRYKIIEKKQPVAFWCNPISGHNTLYWYLQNLGQGPELLIRYENEEAVDDSQLPKDRFSAERLKGVDSTLKIQPAELGDSAVYLCASSWRGGLVNEQFFGPGTRLTVL.

As to this clone: Its ends do not fully match the called genes, so a read error is possible. The V and J genes are TRBV7-7 and TRBJ1-1; D is uncertain. This CDR3 has 13 residues. Germline-derived CDR1 and CDR2 are SSHAT and FNYEAQ (reference sequence). As DNA, the CDR3 is TGTGCTAGCAGCCGGACTGCGAACACTGAAGCTTTCTTT. It codes for CASSRTANTEAFF.

The chain employs TRBV5-6 and TRBJ2-1, with 7 bases lining up with TRBD2. J was trimmed by 5 bases and V by 6 bases; bases with no gene match: 11. This CDR3 has 15 residues. Germline CDR1 and CDR2: SGHDT and YYEEEE. This CDR3 is CASTSGGRANNEQFF. The DNA for the CDR3 is TGTGCCAGCACCTCCGGTGGGAGGGCCAACAATGAGCAGTTCTTC.

V gene TRBV19 combines with J gene TRBJ2-7, with 9 bases identical to TRBD2. With V trimmed by 5 bases and J by 6 bases, 11 bases remained unmatched. Germline CDR1 LNHDA, CDR2 SQIVND (reference sequence). The CDR3 has 15 amino acids. The CDR3 spells CASSPLTGLAAEQYF. The CDR3 DNA follows: TGTGCCAGTAGTCCCCTCACGGGACTAGCTGCCGAGCAGTACTTC.

The V gene is TRBV11-1, the J gene TRBJ1-5; D is possibly TRBD1 (5 bases). V dropped 1 base and J dropped 2 bases, with 12 bases sitting between them. This CDR3 comprises 16 residues. Germline V CDR1 and CDR2: SGHAT, FQDESV (reference sequence). The chain's CDR3 is CASSLGSGTGNQPQHF. In nucleotides, the CDR3 is TGTGCCAGCAGCTTAGGGTCTGGGACGGGCAATCAGCCCCAGCATTTT.

This rearrangement joins TRBV19 to TRBJ1-1; a weak D match, TRBD1 (5 bases). CDR3 length: 14 amino acids. V gave up 6 bases and J gave up 4 bases, with 15 bases separating them. Germline CDR1 and CDR2: LNHDA and SQIVND (reference sequence). The CDR3 DNA reads TGTGCCAGTAGACGGGGCGTCCGGGTCACTGAAGCTTTCTTT. This gives the protein CASRRGVRVTEAFF.

This clone was picked up one time. No DNA is shown, since the ends of the CDR3 on it are uncertain; the CDR3 is the one TCRdb lists. The V and J genes are TRBV9 and TRBJ2-7; the DNA was not used to check the table's D call, TRBD1. Germline lookup yields CDR1 SGDLS and CDR2 YYNGEE. The CDR3 numbers 15 amino acids, ends counted. The CDR3 sequence is CASSDWGQGARSLYF.

This chain joins TRBV6-1 and TRBJ1-1; D may be TRBD1 (6 bases). The V gene lost 6 bases and the J gene lost 2 bases, with 10 bases spanning the gap. The V gene's germline CDR1 is MNHNS and CDR2 SASEGT. The CDR3 spans 13 residues. In DNA form, the CDR3 reads TGTGCCAGCAGCCGGACAGTCAACACTGAAGCTTTCTTT. Its protein is CASSRTVNTEAFF.

The gene calls are TRBV30 and TRBJ2-1; possible D gene TRBD2, 6 bases. This CDR3 has 13 amino acids. Germline CDR1 reads GTSNPN; CDR2 reads SVGIG (reference sequence). The V end was cut by 3 bases, the J end by 7 bases, with 13 bases between. The CDR3 nucleotides read TGTGCCTGGAGGGGAGGAGCAGGGAATGAGCAGTTCTTC. Its translation is CAWRGGAGNEQFF.

The V and J genes are TRBV30 and TRBJ2-5; TRBD1 aligns across 11 bases. The V gene's germline CDR1 is GTSNPN and CDR2 SVGIG (reference sequence). This CDR3 spans 14 amino acids. V trimming: 3 bases; J trimming: 5 bases; junction bases outside the gene matches: 5. The CDR3 here is CAWSGTGGGETQYF. CDR3 bases: TGTGCCTGGAGCGGGACAGGGGGAGGGGAGACCCAGTACTTC.